The clone carrying this T cell receptor (beta chain) was seen a few times. Noted time point: sample taken at primary tumor resection. Donation came from 70 or so patients with untreated early-stage non-small cell lung cancer. TCRdb re-derived calls from the 5' RACE reads in MiXCR, one entry per CDR3 protein. The sample has some 5,000 distinct CDR3 sequences; about 3.9% are singletons. CDR1 and CDR2 (germline): SGHTA, FQGNSA. This CDR3 contains 15 residues. The V and J ends lost 5 bases and 3 bases, in that order; junction bases with no gene match: 6. The record originates from a study of spatial heterogeneity in lung cancer.

This clonotype was obtained from a male donor with early-stage non-small cell lung cancer. The chain links TRBV7-2 to TRBJ1-3, with TRBD1 matching over 8 bases. The starting material was normal lung tissue next to the tumor, obtained at surgery. The CDR3 nucleotides are TGTGCCAGCAGCCAACAGGGGGTATGTGGAAACACCATATATTTT. Amino acids: CASSQQGVCGNTIYF.